This T cell receptor beta chain was sequenced during a study of cytomegalovirus exposure and HLA in healthy donors (dated by TCRdb to about 2017). Some background on the complete study: According to a later analysis, the approximately 120 validation repertoires were produced on the same platform as the approximately 610 repertoires of the first cohort. The study was designed to test whether signatures of past pathogen exposure could be identified by cataloging public T cell receptors. Along with the approximately 650-subject first cohort, a separate validation cohort of over 90 different subjects was used. To predict cytomegalovirus infection status, the study brought together high-throughput TCR immunosequencing, statistical association of individual TCRs with disease status, and machine learning. General study outcomes and caveats: All 120 or so repertoires were used to score co-occurrence in the validation cohort in a later analysis, because that analysis had no HLA typing for the cohort. Of the cluster scores, around 95% were above 0 in a later analysis, which found that TCRs clustered in the first cohort also tended to co-occur in the 95 to 150 validation repertoires. Most TCR sequences were seen in very few donors, while some public TCRs were found in many individuals. In the study, 164 TCR beta chains were listed as associated with cytomegalovirus. A few of the identified cytomegalovirus-associated TCR beta chains were confirmed in vitro to be specific for cytomegalovirus antigens. The authors suggested that the approach could potentially be extended to other disease states and immunological phenotypes. Cytomegalovirus status was reported to be diagnosed by the classifier with high specificity and sensitivity in both the original and validation cohorts.

Regarding this clone: Its cognate antigen has yet to be identified. The input lacks base qualities; no much larger clone sits a single base away.

The protocol used for the library was the immunoSEQ multiplex PCR assay. Per the original workflow: A statistical classification framework was developed to diagnose cytomegalovirus status using the catalog of TCR beta chain sequences. Here the immuneACCESS table is served through TCRdb, limited to in-frame sequences with V and J called. Missing clones are a known gap in these copies; in checked studies unresolved V genes cover under half, and the rest lacks a known reason. V and J calls and clone size follow that table, whereas D and trimming were derived from the DNA. This sample comprises 110,000 or so clones, approximately 86% of them detected only once. Jointly, the top ten make up 4% to 5.5% of the sample. Donors formed part of the validation cohort, which comprised 120 subjects and was distinct from the first cohort of 550 to 850 subjects. The cysteine opens and the phenylalanine closes a CDR3 of 15 amino acids. Of all the DNA, just the CDR3 is kept, 45 bases in frame from base 1. The germline V gene gives CDR1 as SGHDT and CDR2 as YYEEEE. The junction shows trimming of 1 base on V and 7 bases on J, and the gene matches do not reach 8 bases of it.

The chain is made from TRBV5-6 and TRBJ1-5; 7 junctional bases match TRBD1. The TCR originated in a man aged 18 to 29 in good health and CMV-seropositive. Material: PBMCs. The CDR3 is CASSLRDSPFQPQHF. The nucleotides are TGTGCCAGCAGCTTGCGGGACAGCCCTTTCCAGCCCCAGCATTTT.